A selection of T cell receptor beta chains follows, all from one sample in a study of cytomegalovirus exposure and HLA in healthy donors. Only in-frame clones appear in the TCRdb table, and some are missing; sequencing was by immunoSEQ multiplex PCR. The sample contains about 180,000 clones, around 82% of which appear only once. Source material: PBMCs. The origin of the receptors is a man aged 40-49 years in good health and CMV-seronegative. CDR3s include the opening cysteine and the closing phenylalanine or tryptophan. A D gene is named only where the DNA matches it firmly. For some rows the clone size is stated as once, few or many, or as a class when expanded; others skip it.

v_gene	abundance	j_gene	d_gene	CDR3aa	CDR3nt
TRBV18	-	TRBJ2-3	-	CASSPESGVRNTQYF	TGTGCCAGCTCACCGGAGTCGGGAGTACGAAATACGCAGTATTTT
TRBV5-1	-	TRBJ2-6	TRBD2	CASSLGGGVGANVLTF	TGCGCCAGCAGCTTGGGGGGAGGGGTTGGGGCCAACGTCCTGACTTTC
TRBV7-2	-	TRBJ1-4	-	CASSPTGINEKLFF	TGTGCCAGCAGTCCCACAGGGATAAATGAAAAACTGTTTTTT
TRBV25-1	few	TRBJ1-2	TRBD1	CASSEYSGGADGYTF	TGTGCCAGCAGTGAATACTCAGGGGGCGCGGATGGCTACACCTTC
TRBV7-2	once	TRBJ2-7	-	CASSSGQNAYEQYF	TGTGCCAGCAGCAGTGGTCAGAACGCCTACGAGCAGTACTTC
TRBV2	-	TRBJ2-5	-	CASSDPTSLRETQYF	TGTGCCAGCAGTGACCCAACTAGTCTTCGAGAGACCCAGTACTTC
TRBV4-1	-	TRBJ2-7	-	CASSQVRGYYEQYF	TGCGCCAGCAGCCAAGTTAGGGGGTACTACGAGCAGTACTTC
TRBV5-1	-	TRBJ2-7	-	CASSLAGLGVSYEQYF	TGCGCCAGCAGCTTGGCCGGTCTCGGGGTCTCCTACGAGCAGTACTTC
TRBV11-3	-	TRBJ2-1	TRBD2	CASSFIAGGRNEQFF	TGTGCCAGCAGCTTCATAGCGGGAGGACGAAATGAGCAGTTCTTC
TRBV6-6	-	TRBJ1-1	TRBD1	CASSPGGFKGTEAFF	TGTGCCAGCAGTCCAGGGGGCTTTAAGGGCACTGAAGCTTTCTTT
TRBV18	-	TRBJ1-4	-	CASSPGEANEKLFF	TGTGCCAGCTCACCAGGGGAGGCTAATGAAAAACTGTTTTTT
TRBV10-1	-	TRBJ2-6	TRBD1	CASSGCTGTGVRCPGANVLTF	TGCGCCAGCAGTGGCTGCACCGGGACAGGGGTGCGCTGCCCTGGGGCCAACGTCCTGACTTTC
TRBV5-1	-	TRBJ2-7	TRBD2	CASSPTGTSGSYEQYF	TGCGCCAGCAGCCCAACCGGGACTAGCGGCTCCTACGAGCAGTACTTC
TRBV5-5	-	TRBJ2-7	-	CASSWEQGLSNEQYF	TGTGCCAGCAGCTGGGAGCAAGGGCTTTCCAACGAGCAGTACTTC
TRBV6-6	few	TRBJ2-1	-	CASCPTGRNNEQFF	TGTGCCAGCTGTCCGACAGGGAGGAACAATGAGCAGTTCTTC
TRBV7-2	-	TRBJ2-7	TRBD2	CASSFLAGGTYEQYF	TGTGCCAGCAGCTTTCTGGCGGGGGGGACCTACGAGCAGTACTTC
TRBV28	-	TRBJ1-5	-	CASNVQGYSQPQHF	TGTGCCAGCAACGTACAGGGTTACAGTCAGCCCCAGCATTTT
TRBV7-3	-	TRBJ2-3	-	CASSSGGGFTDTQYF	TGTGCCAGCAGCTCGGGGGGCGGCTTCACAGATACGCAGTATTTT
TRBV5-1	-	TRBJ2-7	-	CASSDGLRSYEQYF	TGCGCCAGCAGCGACGGACTGCGCTCCTACGAGCAGTACTTC
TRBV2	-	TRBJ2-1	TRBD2	CASSDPGSGSGPNEQFF	TGTGCCAGCAGTGACCCAGGTAGCGGGAGCGGCCCCAATGAGCAGTTCTTC
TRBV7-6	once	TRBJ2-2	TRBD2	CASSPLLAGAAGELFF	TGTGCCAGCAGCCCCTTACTAGCGGGAGCGGCCGGGGAGCTGTTTTTT
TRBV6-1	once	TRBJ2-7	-	CAIAGFRAYEQYF	TGTGCCATCGCCGGATTCAGGGCCTACGAGCAGTACTTC
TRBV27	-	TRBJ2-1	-	CASSIIADGDNEQFF	TGTGCCAGCAGTATAATAGCGGATGGAGACAATGAGCAGTTCTTC
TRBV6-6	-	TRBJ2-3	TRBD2	CASSSSGETDTQYF	TGTGCCAGCAGTTCTAGCGGGGAAACAGATACGCAGTATTTT
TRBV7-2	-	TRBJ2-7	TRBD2	CASSRGTSGIAYEQYF	TGTGCCAGCAGCCGCGGGACTAGCGGGATAGCTTACGAGCAGTACTTC
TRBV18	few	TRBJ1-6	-	CASSPVEAGRSPLHF	TGTGCCAGCTCACCGGTAGAAGCGGGCCGTTCACCCCTCCACTTT
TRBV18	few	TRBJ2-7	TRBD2	CASSLSSGQSSYEQYF	TGTGCCAGCTCCCTATCTAGCGGGCAAAGCTCCTACGAGCAGTACTTC
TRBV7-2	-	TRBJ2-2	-	CASSLSYRELFF	TGTGCCAGCAGCTTAAGTTATAGGGAGCTGTTTTTT
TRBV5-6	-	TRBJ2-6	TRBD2	CASSYSGRGGGANVLTF	TGTGCCAGCAGTTACAGCGGGAGAGGGGGTGGGGCCAACGTCCTGACTTTC
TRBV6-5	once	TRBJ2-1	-	CASSRQRNYNEQFF	TGTGCCAGCAGCAGACAGAGGAATTACAATGAGCAGTTCTTC
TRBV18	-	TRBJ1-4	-	CASSPPGAQFEKLFF	TGTGCCAGCTCACCACCGGGGGCGCAGTTTGAAAAACTGTTTTTT
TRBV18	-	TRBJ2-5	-	CASSSRETQYF	TGTGCCAGTTCATCTCGGGAGACCCAGTACTTC
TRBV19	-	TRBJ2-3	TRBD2	CASSISSGPTDTQYF	TGTGCCAGTAGTATTTCTAGCGGGCCCACAGATACGCAGTATTTT
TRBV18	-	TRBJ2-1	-	CASSPTDNEQFF	TGTGCCAGCTCACCCACAGATAATGAGCAGTTCTTC
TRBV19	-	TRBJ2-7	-	CASSAARDSYEQYF	TGTGCCAGTAGTGCCGCCCGGGACTCCTACGAGCAGTACTTC
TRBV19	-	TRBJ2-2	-	CASSPPPSGEELFF	TGTGCCAGTAGCCCTCCCCCCAGCGGCGAGGAGCTGTTTTTT
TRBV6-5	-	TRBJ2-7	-	CASSYGEGVSYEQYF	TGTGCCAGCAGTTACGGGGAGGGGGTTTCCTACGAGCAGTACTTC
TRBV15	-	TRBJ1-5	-	CATSRAGVSNQPQHF	TGTGCCACCAGCAGAGCAGGGGTTAGCAATCAGCCCCAGCATTTT
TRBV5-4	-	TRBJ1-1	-	CASSPIGQLNTEAFF	TGTGCCAGCAGCCCCATAGGACAGCTGAACACTGAAGCTTTCTTT
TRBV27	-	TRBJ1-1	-	CASSLTETNTEAFF	TGTGCCAGCAGTTTAACAGAAACGAACACTGAAGCTTTCTTT
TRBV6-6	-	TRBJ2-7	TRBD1	CASREQGALGEQYF	TGTGCCAGCAGAGAGCAGGGGGCATTGGGGGAGCAGTACTTC
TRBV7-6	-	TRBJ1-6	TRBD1	CASSLAASGGNSPLHF	TGTGCCAGCAGCTTAGCGGCCTCAGGGGGGAATTCACCCCTCCACTTT
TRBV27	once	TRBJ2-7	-	CASSYRSGGPYEQYF	TGTGCCAGCAGTTATCGATCCGGGGGGCCTTACGAGCAGTACTTC